The table lists the clone carrying this TCR beta chain with many counts. Its antigen is unidentified. TCRdb recomputed calls from the 5' RACE reads with MiXCR, one row per CDR3 protein. In the table there are tens of thousands of distinct CDR3 sequences, less than 5.5% of which are singletons. This specimen comes from a study of neurological immune-mediated disorders. Study-level findings and limits: The study phylogenetically grouped the repertoires of 18 of 34 multiple sclerosis patients into one related-CDR3 cluster, a possible signature.

The CDR3 totals 12 residues. Germline CDR1 is ENHRY and CDR2 is SYGVKD. J was trimmed by 4 bases and V by 11 bases; bases with no gene match: 5. The source of this sequence is a man aged 18 to 29 with multiple sclerosis. Sequencing was performed on PBMCs. The chain joins TRBV10-3 to TRBJ2-1, with 7 bases matching TRBD2. CDR3 protein: CASHSGYNEQFF. In nucleotides, the CDR3 is TGTGCCTCTCATAGCGGGTACAATGAGCAGTTCTTC.